The 5 T cell receptor beta chains in this list originate from one sample, sequenced in a study of T cells after posttransplantation cyclophosphamide. Profiling relied on immunoSEQ multiplex PCR, and the TCRdb table lists in-frame clones only, not all of them. The sample holds fewer than 8,000 clones; about 80% are singletons and the top ten take less than 35%. A marrow graft followed busulfan-fludarabine conditioning, with cyclophosphamide on days +3 and +4. Sequencing was performed on CD8+ T cells sorted from PBMCs, taken around 1,300 days after allogeneic stem cell transplant with posttransplant cyclophosphamide. These receptors were collected from a female patient aged 50-59 years who received an allogeneic stem cell transplant from a related donor, was CMV-positive, and had no GVHD. The graft donor may account for some of the T cells.

This chain links TRBV11-1 with TRBJ2-5, with unresolved D. The DNA end favors TRBJ2-7, so the J call may be wrong. Germline lookup yields CDR1 SGHAT and CDR2 FQDESV (reference sequence). The CDR3 totals 14 residues. The CDR3 DNA follows: TGTGCCAGCAGCTTAGCCGGTCTCCCCTACGAGCAGTACTTC. It translates to CASSLAGLPYEQYF.

CDR3 coding DNA: TGTGCCAGCAGCTTAGCCCAGGGCAGCCTCTACGAGCAGTACTTC. The encoded protein is CASSLAQGSLYEQYF. The V and J genes are TRBV7-9 and TRBJ2-7; D is possibly TRBD1 (5 bases). This CDR3 comprises 15 residues. V was clipped by 0 bases and J by 3 bases, with 12 bases between them. Per the germline V gene, CDR1 is SEHNR and CDR2 is FQNEAQ (reference sequence).

This clone was observed once. J is TRBJ2-3 and V is TRBV18, with D perhaps TRBD2 (5 bases). CDR3 size: 14 residues. Trimming removed 3 bases at V and 5 bases at J, with 12 bases between. Germline CDR1 is KGHSH and CDR2 is LQKENI. CDR3 DNA sequence: TGTGCCAGCTCACCTTGGTCTGGAGGAGATACGCAGTATTTT. Encoded protein: CASSPWSGGDTQYF. The variable domain in full, with the rest retrieved from reference TRBV18 and TRBJ2-3, is NAGVMQNPRHLVRRRGQEARLRCSPMKGHSHVYWYRQLPEEGLKFMVYLQKENIIDESGMPKERFSAEFPKEGPSILRIQQVVRGDSAAYFCASSPWSGGDTQYFGPGTRLTVL.

The J gene is TRBJ2-2, the V gene TRBV12-5; D uncertain. This CDR3 spans 18 amino acids. Trimming pared 0 bases from V and 2 bases from J, leaving 16 bases between. CDR1 LGHNT and CDR2 FRNRAP come from the germline V gene. In DNA form, the CDR3 reads TGTGCTAGTGGTTTGGTACTGGGCCCGAGTACTAACACCGGGGAGCTGTTTTTT. Encoded protein: CASGLVLGPSTNTGELFF.

CDR3 bases: TGTGCCAGCAGAGGAGACAGGGTGTCCTACGAGCAGTACTTC. As protein: CASRGDRVSYEQYF. The V gene is TRBV28, the J gene TRBJ2-7, with 7 bases fitting TRBD1. Germline-derived CDR1 and CDR2 are MDHEN and SYDVKM. CDR3 size: 14 residues. The trim removed 6 bases at V and 1 base at J, leaving 6 bases unmatched.